A single sample is the source of the 3 T cell receptor beta chains below, sequenced in a study of CXCR3-negative and CXCR3-positive naive CD8 T cells. The study made its TRB cDNA libraries by 5' RACE, adding UMI labels. One entry per CDR3 protein, without DNA, is what TCRdb gives after re-calling the 5' RACE reads. The table lists more than 9,500 distinct CDR3 sequences. Sequencing was done on a sample of naive CXCR3- CD8+ T cells from blood. Subset given: CD45RO-CCR7+CD27+CD95- naive CD8+ T cells lacking CXCR3 (TNR3-). Every receptor here comes from a human donor in good health. Some clones in this sample may be carry-over from other donors' samples.

This clonotype is deemed medium-sized (0.01 to 0.1%) by its frequency. This chain uses TRBV6-2 or TRBV6-3 with TRBJ2-1. This CDR3 contains 15 residues. Germline V gene data show CDR1 as MNHEY and CDR2 as SVGEGT. The CDR3 loop reads CASCVGGRSYNEQFF.

This clonotype ranks as medium-sized in terms of frequency. The chain joins TRBV7-9 to TRBJ2-1. CDR1 is SEHNR and CDR2 is FQNEAQ in the germline V gene (reference sequence). The CDR3 runs 16 residues. This CDR3 reads CASSFAGPTSYNEQFF.

The chain carries TRBV2 and TRBJ1-1; TCRdb calls TRBD1, which cannot be checked without DNA. The germline V gene encodes CDR1 SNHLY and CDR2 FYNNEI. The length of the CDR3 is 14 residues. The CDR3 loop reads CASSEGQGNTEAFF. Looking up the rest from reference TRBV2 and TRBJ1-1 gives the full variable domain: EPEVTQTPSHQVTQMGQEVILRCVPISNHLYFYWYRQILGQKVEFLVSFYNNEISEKSEIFDDQFSVERPDGSNFTLKIRSTKLEDSAMYFCASSEGQGNTEAFFGQGTRLTVV.